A single TCR beta chain is shown here with its context. MiXCR was run by TCRdb on the 5' RACE reads, yielding one entry per CDR3 protein. The repertoire holds hundreds of thousands of distinct CDR3 sequences, with roughly 12% as singletons. This sample is drawn from a study of T cells after yellow fever vaccination. Trimming stripped 3 bases from V and 0 bases from J, with 8 bases between. The CDR3 contains 14 residues. CDR1 is SGHTA and CDR2 is FQGNSA in the germline V gene. Sample: PBMCs, taken on the day of the yellow fever booster vaccination. The sequence was obtained from a man aged 25-45 years who received the YFV17D yellow fever vaccine. This chain links TRBV7-2 with TRBJ2-5; D is undetermined. CDR3 residues: CASSFRQYQETQYF. Written as DNA, the CDR3 is TGTGCCAGCAGCTTTCGGCAGTACCAAGAGACCCAGTACTTC.